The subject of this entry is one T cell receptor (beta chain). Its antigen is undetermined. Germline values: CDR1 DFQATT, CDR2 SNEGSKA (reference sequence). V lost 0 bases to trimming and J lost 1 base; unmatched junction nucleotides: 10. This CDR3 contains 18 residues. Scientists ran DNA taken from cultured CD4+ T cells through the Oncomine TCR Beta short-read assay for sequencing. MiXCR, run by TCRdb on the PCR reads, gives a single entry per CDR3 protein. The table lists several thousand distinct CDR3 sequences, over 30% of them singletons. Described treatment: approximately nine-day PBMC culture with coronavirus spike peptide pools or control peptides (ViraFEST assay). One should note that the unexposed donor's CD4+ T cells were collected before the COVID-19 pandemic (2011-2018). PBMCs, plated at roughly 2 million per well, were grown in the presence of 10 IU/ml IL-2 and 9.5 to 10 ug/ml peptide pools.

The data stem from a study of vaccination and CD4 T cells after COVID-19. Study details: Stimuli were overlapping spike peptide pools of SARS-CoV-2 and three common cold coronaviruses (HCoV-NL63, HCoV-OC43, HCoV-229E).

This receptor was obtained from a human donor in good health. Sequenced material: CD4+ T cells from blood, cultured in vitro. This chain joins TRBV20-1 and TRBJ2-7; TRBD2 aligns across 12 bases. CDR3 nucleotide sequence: TGCAGTGCTAGAGAAAACCGACTAGCGGGAGTAGCGTCCTACGAGCAGTACTTC. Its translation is CSARENRLAGVASYEQYF.